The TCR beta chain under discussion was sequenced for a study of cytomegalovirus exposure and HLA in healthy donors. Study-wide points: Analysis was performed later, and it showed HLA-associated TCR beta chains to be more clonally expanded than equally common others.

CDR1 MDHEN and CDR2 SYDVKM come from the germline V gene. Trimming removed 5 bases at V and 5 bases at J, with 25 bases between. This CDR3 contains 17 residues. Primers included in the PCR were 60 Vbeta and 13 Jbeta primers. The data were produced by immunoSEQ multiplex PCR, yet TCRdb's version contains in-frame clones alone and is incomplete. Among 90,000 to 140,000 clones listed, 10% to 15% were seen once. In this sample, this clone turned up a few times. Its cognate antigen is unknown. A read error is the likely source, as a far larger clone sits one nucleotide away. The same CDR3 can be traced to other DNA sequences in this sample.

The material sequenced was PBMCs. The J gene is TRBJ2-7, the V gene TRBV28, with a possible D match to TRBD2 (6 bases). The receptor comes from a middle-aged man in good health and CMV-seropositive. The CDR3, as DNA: TGTGCCAGCAGTCCACCGGGACTCGCGGCTTTCATGGACGAGCAGTACTTC. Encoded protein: CASSPPGLAAFMDEQYF.